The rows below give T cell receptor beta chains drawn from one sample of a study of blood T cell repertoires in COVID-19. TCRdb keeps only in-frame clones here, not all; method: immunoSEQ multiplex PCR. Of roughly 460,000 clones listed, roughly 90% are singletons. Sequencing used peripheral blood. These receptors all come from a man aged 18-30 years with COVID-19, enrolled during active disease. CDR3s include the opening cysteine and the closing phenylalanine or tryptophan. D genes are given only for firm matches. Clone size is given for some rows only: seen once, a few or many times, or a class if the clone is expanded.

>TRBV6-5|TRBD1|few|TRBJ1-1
TGTGCCAGCAGTAAACGACAGGGTGGGGTCACTGAAGCTTTCTTT
CASSKRQGGVTEAFF
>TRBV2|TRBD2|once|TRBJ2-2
TGTGCCAGCAACACGTCTCCTAGCGGTAACACCGGGGAGCTGTTTTTT
CASNTSPSGNTGELFF
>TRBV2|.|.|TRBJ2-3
TGTGCCAGCAGTGAAGATGCGGGGCCCACAGATACGCAGTATTTT
CASSEDAGPTDTQYF
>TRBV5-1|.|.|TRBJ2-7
TGCGCCAGCAGCTTGGCCCCAGCTACAGTCCACGAGCAGTACTTC
CASSLAPATVHEQYF
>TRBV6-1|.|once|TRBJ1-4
TGTGCCAGCAGTGAGAGGGGAGGGCGCGGGGAAAAACTGTTTTTT
CASSERGGRGEKLFF
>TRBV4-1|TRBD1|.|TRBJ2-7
TGCGCCAGCAGCCAAGTTGGGACAGGGAGGAACGAGCAGTACTTC
CASSQVGTGRNEQYF
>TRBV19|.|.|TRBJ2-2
TGTGCCAGTAGTAGAGGGGGCGGGGAGCTGTTTTTT
CASSRGGGELFF
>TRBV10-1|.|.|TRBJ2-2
TGCGCCAGCGGGGCCCAGGGGAACACCGGGGAGCTGTTTTTT
CASGAQGNTGELFF
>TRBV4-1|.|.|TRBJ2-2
TGCGCCAGCAGCCTGGGAGTTTCCACCGGGGAGCTGTTTTTT
CASSLGVSTGELFF
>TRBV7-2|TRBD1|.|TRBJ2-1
TGTGCCAGCAGCATCCCAACAGGGGGACCCACCTACAATGAGCAGTTCTTC
CASSIPTGGPTYNEQFF
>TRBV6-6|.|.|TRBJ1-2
TGTGCCAGCAGTTACTTTCCAGGGGAGAATGATGGCTACACCTTC
CASSYFPGENDGYTF
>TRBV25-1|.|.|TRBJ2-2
TGTGCCAGCCAATTCGGAGGGAACCATGCCGGGGAGCTGTTTTTT
CASQFGGNHAGELFF
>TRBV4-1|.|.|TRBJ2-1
TGCGCCAGCACTGTCTCGCGGGGAAGGATACATAGTGAGCAGTTCTTC
CASTVSRGRIHSEQFF
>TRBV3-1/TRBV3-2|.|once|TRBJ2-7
TGTGCCAGCAGCCAAGAGATCCGAGGGAGGAACGAGCAGTACTTC
CASSQEIRGRNEQYF
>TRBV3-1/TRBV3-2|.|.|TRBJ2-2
TGTGCCAGCAGCCAAGATCTAAACAGGGAGCGGGAGCTGTTTTTT
CASSQDLNRERELFF
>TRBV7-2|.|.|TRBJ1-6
TGTGCCACCCCGTCCCAAAGTACAGGGACCTCACCCCTCCACTTT
CATPSQSTGTSPLHF
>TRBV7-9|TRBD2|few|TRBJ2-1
TGTGCCAGCAGCCCAGGGACTACATTCCACAATGAGCAGTTCTTC
CASSPGTTFHNEQFF
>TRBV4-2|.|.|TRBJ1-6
TGTGCCAGCAGCCCCCGGGACTCGTACTCACCCCTCCACTTT
CASSPRDSYSPLHF
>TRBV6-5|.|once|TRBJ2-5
TGTGCCAGCAGTTACTCTTGGGGCGTCCAAGAGACCCAGTACTTC
CASSYSWGVQETQYF
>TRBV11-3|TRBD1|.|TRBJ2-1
TGTGCCAGCAGCTCCCTGGGGACAGGGGACTACAATGAGCAGTTCTTC
CASSSLGTGDYNEQFF
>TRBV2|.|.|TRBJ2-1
TGTGCCAGCAGGACTGATTACAATGAGCAGTTCTTC
CASRTDYNEQFF